Each of the 17 T cell receptor beta chains below was sequenced from the same sample in a study of blood T cell repertoires in COVID-19. The table came from immunoSEQ multiplex PCR; TCRdb's copy has only in-frame clones and leaves some out. The sample lists roughly 430,000 clones, more than 70% occurring once. Material for sequencing was PBMCs or T cells enriched from blood (not recorded which). The receptor set was obtained from a woman aged 18-30 years who had been exposed to COVID-19.

Points on this clone: The sample carries other DNA sequences with the same CDR3. The CDR3 nucleotides are TGTGCCAGCTCATCGGGATTGAACACTGAAGCTTTCTTT. This sequence encodes CASSSGLNTEAFF. The chain is built from TRBV18 and TRBJ1-1, with no clear D. The CDR3 runs 13 residues. Germline CDR1 KGHSH, CDR2 LQKENI. The V gene lost 5 bases and the J gene lost 0 bases, with 7 bases spanning the gap. The full variable domain, in which reference TRBV18 and TRBJ1-1 provide the parts outside the CDR3, is NAGVMQNPRHLVRRRGQEARLRCSPMKGHSHVYWYRQLPEEGLKFMVYLQKENIIDESGMPKERFSAEFPKEGPSILRIQQVVRGDSAAYFCASSSGLNTEAFFGQGTRLTVV.

This clone has only one observation. CDR3 protein: CASGRGTVQETQYF. In DNA form, the CDR3 reads TGTGCCAGCGGGCGGGGGACTGTACAAGAGACCCAGTACTTC. The rearrangement joins TRBV2 to TRBJ2-5, with 7 bases aligning to TRBD2. This CDR3 has 14 residues. Trimming cost V 8 bases and J 2 bases; bases outside gene matches: 8. Germline CDR1 is SNHLY and CDR2 is FYNNEI.

J is TRBJ2-3 and V is TRBV7-2, with 10 positions matching TRBD2. The CDR3 has 17 amino acids. Germline CDR1 reads SGHTA; CDR2 reads FQGNSA. V was pared by 4 bases and J by 4 bases, with 11 bases of the junction left unmatched. The CDR3 protein is CASSSQPSGGSADTQYF. As DNA, the CDR3 is TGTGCCAGCAGCTCCCAACCTAGCGGGGGTTCGGCAGATACGCAGTATTTT.

V and J are TRBV7-2 and TRBJ2-3, with 10 bases identical to TRBD2. V shed 6 bases and J 1 base; nucleotides not matched to a gene: 10. The germline V gene has CDR1 SGHTA and CDR2 FQGNSA. This CDR3 has 17 amino acids. CDR3 sequence (DNA): TGTGCCAGCAGACCAAATCTAGCGGGGGTTGGCACAGATACGCAGTATTTT. This gives the protein CASRPNLAGVGTDTQYF.

The chain is built from TRBV28 and TRBJ1-2; TRBD1 agrees at 8 bases. The CDR3 sequence is 15 residues long. In germline, CDR1 is MDHEN, CDR2 SYDVKM. After removal of 2 bases from V and 2 bases from J, the junction contained 4 bases not matched to a gene. CDR3 amino acids: CASSLNSGGNYGYTF. The CDR3 coding sequence is TGTGCCAGCAGTTTAAATTCAGGGGGCAACTATGGCTACACCTTC.

The rearrangement links TRBV29-1 to TRBJ2-1; the D gene is possibly TRBD2 (5 bases). In germline, CDR1 is SQVTM, CDR2 ANQGSEA. This CDR3 spans 14 amino acids. V was shortened by 6 bases and J by 4 bases, with 16 bases between the two germline ends. The CDR3 nucleotides are TGCAGCGTCAAGAATTCGGGAAGTTACAATGAGCAGTTCTTC. Protein sequence: CSVKNSGSYNEQFF.

This clone was picked up a small number of times. The chain employs TRBV19 and TRBJ2-3, with D tentatively TRBD1 (5 bases). CDR3 length: 11 amino acids. Germline V lookup: CDR1 LNHDA, CDR2 SQIVND (reference sequence). The germline V and J ends were trimmed by 9 bases and 2 bases, with 6 bases remaining between them. The CDR3 nucleotides read TGTGCCAGAGGGGTCACAGATACGCAGTATTTT. Translated, it gives CARGVTDTQYF.

The chain employs TRBV28 and TRBJ1-5; D remains ambiguous. V lost 1 base and J lost 6, with 4 bases in between. Germline V gives CDR1 MDHEN, CDR2 SYDVKM. The CDR3 is 12 amino acids. DNA of the CDR3: TGTGCCAGCAGTTTATTTCTTCAGCCCCAGCATTTT. Translation gives CASSLFLQPQHF.

The CDR3 spells CASNEPQGSYPNEKLFF. Written as DNA, the CDR3 is TGTGCCAGCAACGAACCACAGGGCTCTTACCCGAATGAAAAACTGTTTTTT. The chain is built from TRBV9 and TRBJ1-4, with D possibly matching TRBD1 (6 bases). V shed 6 bases and J shed 5 bases, with 23 bases lying between them. Germline loops: CDR1 SGDLS, CDR2 YYNGEE. The CDR3 runs 17 residues.

The chain uses TRBV19 and TRBJ2-7; D is uncertain. The CDR3 contains 15 residues. Trimming stripped 0 bases from V and 2 bases from J, with 11 bases between. CDR1 LNHDA and CDR2 SQIVND come from the germline V gene (reference sequence). CDR3 region: CASSIEPSPAYEQYF. DNA for the CDR3: TGTGCCAGTAGTATAGAACCGTCCCCGGCCTACGAGCAGTACTTC.

The rearrangement links TRBV5-4 to TRBJ2-3; 8 bases are shared with TRBD2. The junction had 7 bases not matched to a gene; V was cut back by 1 base and J by 6 bases. The CDR3 loop spans 15 amino acids. Germline V gene lookup returns CDR1 SGHNT and CDR2 YYREEE (reference sequence). The CDR3 protein is CASSLTAGEWDTQYF. Here the CDR3 DNA reads TGTGCCAGCAGCTTGACAGCGGGGGAGTGGGATACGCAGTATTTT.

This clone was found a few times. The chain employs TRBV28 and TRBJ1-6; no firm D call. CDR1 is MDHEN, CDR2 SYDVKM, per germline. V was clipped by 6 bases and J by 2 bases, with 11 bases between them. The CDR3 length is 15 residues. The CDR3 protein is CASRRGQTYNSPLHF. The CDR3 bases are TGTGCCAGCAGACGTGGTCAGACCTATAATTCACCCCTCCACTTT.

CDR3 nucleotide sequence: TGCAGCGTTCGAGGACGGGGGACAGGGAGAAATGAAAAACTGTTTTTT. It translates to CSVRGRGTGRNEKLFF. This chain joins TRBV29-1 and TRBJ1-4; TRBD1 matches 9 bases. V gave up 5 bases and J gave up 5 bases; unmatched junction bases: 12. The CDR3 has 16 residues. Per germline, CDR1 SQVTM and CDR2 ANQGSEA.

The chain uses TRBV19 and TRBJ1-5, with D uncertain. This CDR3 region has 15 residues. The germline V and J ends were trimmed by 5 bases and 6 bases, with 17 bases remaining between them. Per germline, CDR1 LNHDA and CDR2 SQIVND (reference sequence). Here the CDR3 reads CASSFPPVFVQPQHF. For the CDR3, the DNA is TGTGCCAGTAGTTTTCCACCGGTTTTCGTTCAGCCCCAGCATTTT. Full variable domain (remainder filled in from reference TRBV19 and TRBJ1-5): DGGITQSPKYLFRKEGQNVTLSCEQNLNHDAMYWYRQDPGQGLRLIYYSQIVNDFQKGDIAEGYSVSREKKESFPLTVTSAQKNPTAFYLCASSFPPVFVQPQHFGDGTRLSIL.

The chain has TRBV7-6 and TRBJ2-5; perhaps TRBD1 as D (6 bases). Trimming removed 5 bases at V and 1 base at J, with 11 bases between. The germline gives CDR1 SGHVS, CDR2 FNYEAQ. The CDR3 loop spans 14 amino acids. The DNA of the CDR3 is TGTGCCAGCAGCCCCCAGGGGTCCCAAGAGACCCAGTACTTC. It is translated as CASSPQGSQETQYF.

The chain couples TRBV19 to TRBJ1-1; D gene unclear. V was cut by 3 bases and J by 0 bases, with 8 bases left in between. CDR3 length equals 14 residues. CDR1 LNHDA and CDR2 SQIVND come from the germline V gene (reference sequence). CDR3 residues: CASSINSLNTEAFF. CDR3 sequence (DNA): TGTGCCAGTAGTATTAACAGTCTGAACACTGAAGCTTTCTTT.

V gene TRBV30 combines with J gene TRBJ2-2; D perhaps matches TRBD2 (6 bases). Germline loops: CDR1 GTSNPN, CDR2 SVGIG (reference sequence). V lost 3 bases, J lost 4 bases, and 21 bases lay in between. This CDR3 contains 17 residues. The CDR3 region has the DNA TGTGCCTGGAGCCCCGAAGGTACGGGGAGGAGCACCGGGGAGCTGTTTTTT. It is translated as CAWSPEGTGRSTGELFF.